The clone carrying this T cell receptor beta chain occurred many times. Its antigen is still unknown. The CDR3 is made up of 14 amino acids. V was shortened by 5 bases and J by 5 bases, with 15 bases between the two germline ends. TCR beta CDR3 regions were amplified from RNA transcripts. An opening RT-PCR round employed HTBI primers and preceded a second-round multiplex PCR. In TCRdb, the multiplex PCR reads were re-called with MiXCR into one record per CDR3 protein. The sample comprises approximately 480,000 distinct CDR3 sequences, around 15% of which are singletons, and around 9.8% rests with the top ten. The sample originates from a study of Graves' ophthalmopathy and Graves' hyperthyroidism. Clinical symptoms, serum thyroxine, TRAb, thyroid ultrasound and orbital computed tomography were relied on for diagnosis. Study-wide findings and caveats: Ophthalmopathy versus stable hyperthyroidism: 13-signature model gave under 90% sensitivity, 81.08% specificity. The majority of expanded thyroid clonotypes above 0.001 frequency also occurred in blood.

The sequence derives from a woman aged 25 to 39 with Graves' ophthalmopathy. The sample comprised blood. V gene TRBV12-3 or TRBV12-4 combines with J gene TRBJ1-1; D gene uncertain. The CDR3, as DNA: TGTGCCAGCAGTCAAGGTCGGGTCGAGACTGAAGCTTTCTTT. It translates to CASSQGRVETEAFF.